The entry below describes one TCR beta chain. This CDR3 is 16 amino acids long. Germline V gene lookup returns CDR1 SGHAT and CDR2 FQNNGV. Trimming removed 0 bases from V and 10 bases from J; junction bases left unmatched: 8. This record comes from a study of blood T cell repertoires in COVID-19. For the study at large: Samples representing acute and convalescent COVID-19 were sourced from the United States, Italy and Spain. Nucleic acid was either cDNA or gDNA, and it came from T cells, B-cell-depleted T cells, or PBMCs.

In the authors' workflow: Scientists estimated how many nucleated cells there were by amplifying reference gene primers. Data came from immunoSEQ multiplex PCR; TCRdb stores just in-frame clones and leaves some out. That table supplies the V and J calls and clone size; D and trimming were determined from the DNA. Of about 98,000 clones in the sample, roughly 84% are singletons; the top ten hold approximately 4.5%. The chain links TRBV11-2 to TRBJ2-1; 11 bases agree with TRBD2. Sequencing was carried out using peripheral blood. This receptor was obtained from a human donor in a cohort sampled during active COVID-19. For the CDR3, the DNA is TGTGCCAGCAGCTTAGAACGGGCTAGCGGGGGGCGAGAGCAGTTCTTC. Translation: CASSLERASGGREQFF.